One sample yielded the 28 T cell receptor beta chains listed below, sequenced in a study of T-cell memory formation after mild COVID-19. Each CDR3 protein is one row after TCRdb ran MiXCR on the 5' RACE reads. There are some 200,000 distinct CDR3 sequences in the sample; roughly 23% occur only once, and under 25% lies in the top ten. The sample taken for sequencing was PBMCs or a T cell subset sorted from them (not recorded which). The receptor source for this set is an adult woman who had mild COVID-19 (a few samples of this study predate the infection). Cell type and time point are not known.

This clonotype was picked up many times. The rearrangement uses TRBV3-1 and TRBJ1-2; D unresolved. The CDR3 totals 16 residues. Germline loops: CDR1 LGHDT, CDR2 YNNKEL (reference sequence). V gave up 4 bases and J gave up 3 bases, with 18 bases separating them. This CDR3 reads CASSPLNPGVDYGYTF. The CDR3 nucleotides are TGTGCCAGCAGCCCCTTGAACCCTGGTGTGGACTATGGCTACACCTTC.

A few counts support this clonotype. The rearrangement links TRBV7-9 to TRBJ2-1; unclear D gene. The CDR3 extends over 14 amino acids. Germline assignment: CDR1 SEHNR and CDR2 FQNEAQ (reference sequence). The V gene lost 5 bases and the J gene lost 4 bases, with 12 bases spanning the gap. The CDR3 DNA is TGTGCCAGCAGCCATAATCCCGAGTACAATGAGCAGTTCTTC. Translating gives CASSHNPEYNEQFF.

In its sample, this clonotype was seen a few times. The chain recombines TRBV20-1 with TRBJ2-2, with TRBD2 identical over 7 bases. The junction had 8 bases not matched to a gene; V was cut back by 0 bases and J by 4 bases. The germline V gene has CDR1 DFQATT and CDR2 SNEGSKA (reference sequence). This CDR3 has 16 amino acids. CDR3 sequence: CSARDLKTSFTGELFF. CDR3 nucleotide sequence: TGCAGTGCTAGAGATCTCAAGACTAGCTTCACCGGGGAGCTGTTTTTT.

The chain couples TRBV7-9 to TRBJ2-5; 7 bases line up with TRBD2. J lost 0 bases, V lost 5 bases, and 6 bases had no gene match. The CDR3 extends over 15 amino acids. Germline CDR1 is SEHNR and CDR2 is FQNEAQ (reference sequence). CDR3 coding DNA: TGTGCCAGCAGCCCCCCTAGCGGATACCAAGAGACCCAGTACTTC. This sequence encodes CASSPPSGYQETQYF.

The CDR3 sequence: CASSRTGANSPLHF. CDR3 DNA sequence: TGTGCCAGCAGCCGGACAGGGGCTAATTCACCCCTCCACTTT. The J gene is TRBJ1-6, the V gene TRBV7-9, with 9 positions matching TRBD1. This CDR3 has 14 residues. The junction had 2 bases not matched to a gene; V was cut back by 5 bases and J by 6 bases. Germline CDR1 reads SEHNR; CDR2 reads FQNEAQ (reference sequence). The entire variable domain, with the rest obtained from reference TRBV7-9 and TRBJ1-6, is as follows: DTGVSQNPRHKITKRGQNVTFRCDPISEHNRLYWYRQTLGQGPEFLTYFQNEAQLEKSRLLSDRFSAERPKGSFSTLEIQRTEQGDSAMYLCASSRTGANSPLHFGNGTRLTVT.

CDR3 protein: CASSGAGGDEQYF. The CDR3 DNA reads as TGTGCCAGCAGCGGGGCAGGGGGGGACGAGCAGTACTTC. The chain has TRBV5-5 and TRBJ2-7; tentatively, D is TRBD1 or TRBD2 (7 bases each). This CDR3 region has 13 residues. From germline, CDR1 is SGHKS and CDR2 YYEKEE (reference sequence). With 4 bases removed from V and 5 bases from J, the gap between germline ends came to 13 bases.

The V call is TRBV3-1, the J call TRBJ1-2, with 7 bases lining up with TRBD1. Germline V gene data show CDR1 as LGHDT and CDR2 as YNNKEL (reference sequence). The CDR3 has 14 residues. The V gene end was trimmed by 0 bases and the J gene end by 6 bases; junction bases not matched to a gene: 4. The CDR3, as DNA: TGTGCCAGCAGCCAAGATACAGGGGAGGATGGCTACACCTTC. It codes for CASSQDTGEDGYTF.

The gene calls are TRBV12-3 or TRBV12-4 and TRBJ1-5; D is ambiguous. Trimming cost V 7 bases and J 5 bases, with 18 bases left between them. The CDR3 length is 15 residues. The CDR3: CASTPTGRTDQPQHF. In nucleotides, the CDR3 is TGTGCCAGCACCCCGACCGGACGGACGGATCAGCCCCAGCATTTT.

This clonotype turned up a few times. The chain is built from TRBV4-1 and TRBJ1-2; D gene ambiguous. CDR1 and CDR2 (germline): MGHRA, YSYEKL. The CDR3 extends over 15 amino acids. V was cut by 8 bases and J by 0 bases, with 16 bases left in between. CDR3 in DNA: TGCGCCAGCTGGTCTTATTTGTCGCCTAACTATGGCTACACCTTC. Residues: CASWSYLSPNYGYTF.

This clonotype was counted a few times. V and J are TRBV7-2 and TRBJ2-7; 10 positions agree with TRBD1. The CDR3 totals 15 residues. In germline, CDR1 is SGHTA, CDR2 FQGNSA. Trimming removed 5 bases from V and 5 bases from J; junction bases left unmatched: 9. CDR3 nucleotides: TGTGCCAGCAGCCCTTTAGGGGACAGGGGCCACGAGCAGTACTTC. Translation: CASSPLGDRGHEQYF.

This clonotype was counted between two and nine times. V usage is TRBV2 and J usage is TRBJ2-7; no definite D call. There are 10 residues in the CDR3. The germline V gene has CDR1 SNHLY and CDR2 FYNNEI. Trimming removed 6 bases at V and 5 bases at J, with 5 bases between. CDR3 residues: CASRVDEQYF. The DNA of the CDR3 is TGTGCCAGCAGGGTAGACGAGCAGTACTTC.

The chain uses TRBV20-1 and TRBJ2-5, with D perhaps matching TRBD1 or TRBD2 (6 bases each). V shed 1 base and J shed 4 bases, with 13 bases lying between them. Germline loops: CDR1 DFQATT, CDR2 SNEGSKA (reference sequence). This CDR3 region has 14 residues. The CDR3 coding sequence is TGCAGTGCTAGAGCCGGAGGAGGGGGAGAGACCCAGTACTTC. Translation: CSARAGGGGETQYF.

Only a few counts were recorded for this clonotype. The V call is TRBV5-6, the J call TRBJ2-7; D possibly corresponds to TRBD2 (6 bases). CDR3 length equals 11 residues. The V end was cut by 0 bases, the J end by 12 bases, with 10 bases between. Germline lookup yields CDR1 SGHDT and CDR2 YYEEEE. The CDR3 bases are TGTGCCAGCAGCTTGGGGAGGGCGTCGTACTTC. It encodes CASSLGRASYF.

V is TRBV6-5 and J is TRBJ1-2; D possibly corresponds to TRBD1 (5 bases). The CDR3 has 16 amino acids. CDR1 and CDR2 from the germline V gene are MNHEY and SVGAGI. Trimming pared 0 bases from V and 0 bases from J, leaving 11 bases between. CDR3 residues: CASSYSKGRTNYGYTF. The CDR3 DNA is TGTGCCAGCAGTTACTCGAAGGGGAGAACTAACTATGGCTACACCTTC.

The V gene is TRBV12-5, the J gene TRBJ2-7, with 7 bases identical to TRBD1. Germline loops: CDR1 LGHNT, CDR2 FRNRAP. The CDR3 has 15 residues. With V trimmed by 3 bases and J by 2 bases, 7 bases remained unmatched. The CDR3 region is CASGFFDRVAYEQYF. In DNA, the CDR3 is TGTGCTAGTGGTTTTTTCGACAGGGTGGCCTACGAGCAGTACTTC.

There are a few counts of this clonotype. The chain recombines TRBV12-3 or TRBV12-4 with TRBJ1-5; 7 nucleotides align to TRBD1. The CDR3 is 14 residues long. The ends lost 5 bases at V and 7 bases at J; junction bases unmatched: 8. This CDR3 is CASSPGGRGQPQHF. The CDR3 bases are TGTGCCAGCAGTCCAGGGGGGAGGGGACAGCCCCAGCATTTT.

This chain joins TRBV3-1 and TRBJ2-7; D is possibly TRBD1 or TRBD2 (5 bases each). Trimming removed 0 bases from V and 5 bases from J, with 8 bases in between. The germline V gene encodes CDR1 LGHDT and CDR2 YNNKEL (reference sequence). This CDR3 contains 13 residues. In nucleotides, the CDR3 is TGTGCCAGCAGCCAAGATTGGGGGAACGAGCAGTACTTC. Translation gives CASSQDWGNEQYF.

This clonotype has only a few counts. The chain carries TRBV20-1 and TRBJ1-6; TRBD1 might be the D (6 bases). V was pared by 0 bases and J by 6 bases, with 9 bases between. The CDR3 runs 14 residues. Germline V gene lookup returns CDR1 DFQATT and CDR2 SNEGSKA (reference sequence). CDR3 protein: CSARDQQGNSPLHF. The CDR3 coding sequence is TGCAGTGCTAGAGATCAACAGGGTAATTCACCCCTCCACTTT.

This chain joins TRBV29-1 and TRBJ2-7; 8 bases fit TRBD1. The CDR3 is made up of 13 amino acids. The germline gives CDR1 SQVTM, CDR2 ANQGSEA. V was clipped by 6 bases and J by 0 bases; unmatched bases: 4. CDR3: CSVSGQDSYEQYF. CDR3 DNA: TGCAGCGTGTCGGGACAGGACTCCTACGAGCAGTACTTC.

This sequence joins TRBV5-4 and TRBJ2-7, with 12 bases aligning to TRBD2. The CDR3 has 16 amino acids. V lost 2 bases and J lost 2; bases outside the gene matches: 5. Germline CDR1 and CDR2: SGHNT and YYREEE (reference sequence). The CDR3 loop is CASSFKGLAGTYEQYF. Here the CDR3 DNA reads TGTGCCAGCAGCTTCAAAGGACTAGCGGGAACCTACGAGCAGTACTTC.

V gene TRBV13 combines with J gene TRBJ2-7; the D gene is possibly TRBD1 (6 bases). Germline loops: CDR1 PRHDT, CDR2 FYEKMQ (reference sequence). The CDR3 is 15 amino acids. The germline V and J ends were trimmed by 5 bases and 6 bases, with 20 bases remaining between them. The CDR3 sequence: CASSPQTVQGREQYF. CDR3 in DNA: TGTGCCAGCAGCCCCCAGACGGTTCAGGGGCGCGAGCAGTACTTC.

The V gene is TRBV7-6, the J gene TRBJ1-1; a possible D gene is TRBD1 (5 bases). V dropped 5 bases and J dropped 4 bases, with 14 bases sitting between them. The CDR3 runs to 14 residues. Germline assignment: CDR1 SGHVS and CDR2 FNYEAQ. CDR3 protein: CASSAGTLGTEAFF. In DNA, the CDR3 is TGTGCCAGCAGCGCAGGGACGTTAGGCACTGAAGCTTTCTTT.

V is TRBV12-5 and J is TRBJ2-7; D uncertain. V was trimmed by 1 base and J by 0 bases, leaving 13 bases between them. Germline values: CDR1 LGHNT, CDR2 FRNRAP. The CDR3 is 16 amino acids. CDR3 amino acids: CASGLEIGSSSYEQYF. The CDR3 DNA reads as TGTGCTAGTGGTTTGGAAATCGGCAGCAGCTCCTACGAGCAGTACTTC. The full variable domain, its missing parts supplied by reference TRBV12-5 and TRBJ2-7, is DARVTQTPRHKVTEMGQEVTMRCQPILGHNTVFWYRQTMMQGLELLAYFRNRAPLDDSGMPKDRFSAEMPDATLATLKIQPSEPRDSAVYFCASGLEIGSSSYEQYFGPGTRLTVT.

At least ten counts were recorded for this clonotype. The chain has TRBV29-1 and TRBJ2-4, with 12 bases that match TRBD2. The CDR3 runs to 15 residues. Germline V CDR1 and CDR2: SQVTM, ANQGSEA. The V gene end was trimmed by 5 bases and the J gene end by 8 bases; junction bases not matched to a gene: 10. The CDR3 nucleotides read TGCAGCGTTACCGGACTAGCGGGGCCAGGGGACATTCAGTACTTC. Translated, it gives CSVTGLAGPGDIQYF.

This clonotype was seen more than once but under ten times. This sequence joins TRBV5-1 and TRBJ2-7, with D perhaps matching TRBD1 (5 bases). Germline CDR1 SGHRS, CDR2 YFSETQ. V was cut by 0 bases and J by 0 bases, with 7 bases left in between. The CDR3 is 14 residues long. The CDR3 DNA is TGCGCCAGCAGCTTGGATACAGGCTCCTACGAGCAGTACTTC. Its protein is CASSLDTGSYEQYF.

The J gene is TRBJ1-1, the V gene TRBV3-1; TRBD1 is a possible D gene (5 bases). The germline V and J ends were trimmed by 1 base and 0 bases, with 12 bases remaining between them. The CDR3 covers 16 residues. Germline V gene lookup returns CDR1 LGHDT and CDR2 YNNKEL (reference sequence). The DNA for the CDR3 is TGTGCCAGCAGCCAAGTTAGGGCAGGGTTGAACACTGAAGCTTTCTTT. It translates to CASSQVRAGLNTEAFF.

The rearrangement uses TRBV11-2 and TRBJ2-1, with 13 bases lining up with TRBD2. The CDR3 has 17 residues. Germline CDR1 SGHAT, CDR2 FQNNGV. V lost 2 bases to trimming and J lost 2 bases; unmatched junction nucleotides: 3. The CDR3 region is CASSLLTSGGPYNEQFF. The CDR3 DNA is TGTGCCAGCAGCTTATTGACTAGCGGGGGGCCCTACAATGAGCAGTTCTTC.

This chain uses TRBV29-1 with TRBJ1-1; D uncertain. CDR3 length equals 13 residues. The ends were cut back, 3 bases at V and 0 bases at J, with 8 bases in the middle. CDR1 and CDR2 (germline): SQVTM, ANQGSEA. The chain's CDR3 is CSVDFALNTEAFF. CDR3 sequence (DNA): TGCAGCGTTGATTTCGCGCTGAACACTGAAGCTTTCTTT.